This T cell receptor beta chain originates from a study of identical twins. The study's findings and limits: Monozygotic twin pairs showed more out-of-frame TCR alpha sharing than models estimated. There was an excess of low generation probability in the out-of-frame alpha sequences that twins shared. Abundant beta clonotypes from cord blood had fewer insertions, unlike memory repertoires, which showed none.

Trimming took 2 bases from V and 5 from J; bases not matched to a gene: 7. Germline assignment: CDR1 LGHDT and CDR2 YNNKEL (reference sequence). This CDR3 contains 16 residues. Details on this clonotype: What it binds is unknown.

One entry per CDR3 protein results from TCRdb running MiXCR on the 5' RACE reads. In the table there are 1.5 million or so distinct CDR3 sequences, under 35% of which are singletons. The origin of this receptor is a newborn girl in good health. The chain carries TRBV3-1 and TRBJ2-1; 9 positions match TRBD2. The specimen sequenced was cord blood. DNA for the CDR3: TGTGCCAGCAGCCAAAAGGAGCGGGAGGTGAACAATGAGCAGTTCTTC. Translating it yields CASSQKEREVNNEQFF.